This T cell receptor (beta chain) originates from a study of blood T cell repertoires in COVID-19. Background on the study: Whether acute or convalescent, the COVID-19 samples came from the United States, Italy and Spain. PBMCs, B-cell-depleted T cells, or T cells were the source of the cDNA or gDNA that made up the material.

In the authors' methods: Cell counts per sample came from amplifying reference gene primers. Only in-frame clones appear in the TCRdb table, and some are missing; sequencing was by immunoSEQ multiplex PCR. V, J and clone size reflect that table, while D and trimming were determined from the DNA. The table includes roughly 230,000 clones, about 88% detected once. This receptor was obtained from a woman in her thirties or forties who had recovered from COVID-19. What was sequenced was peripheral blood.

CDR3 sequence reads: CASSLNRANTEAFF. In DNA form, the CDR3 reads TGTGCCAGCAGCTTAAACAGGGCGAACACTGAAGCTTTCTTT. This chain connects TRBV11-2 to TRBJ1-1; possibly TRBD1 for D (6 bases). Germline CDR1 reads SGHAT; CDR2 reads FQNNGV. The ends were cut back, 2 bases at V and 1 base at J, with 8 bases in the middle. This CDR3 is built from 14 residues.